The 14 T cell receptor beta chains reported below all come from one sample, sequenced in a study of CD8+ T cells in alopecia areata. In each case, RNA was isolated and then reverse transcribed into cDNA as the sequencing template. Sequencing used immunoSEQ multiplex PCR; TCRdb keeps in-frame clones, though not all of them. The table records about 160,000 clones, roughly 65% of them present only once. Noted treatment: oral pan-JAK inhibitor, 5-10 mg twice daily. Specimen: CD4+ T cells sorted from blood, collected at week 4, from a patient treated with tofacitinib. The source is a human donor with alopecia areata.

The chain is built from TRBV30 and TRBJ2-1, with D perhaps TRBD2 (5 bases). Trimming removed 0 bases from V and 10 bases from J, with 7 bases in between. The CDR3 is 11 residues long. Germline lookup yields CDR1 GTSNPN and CDR2 SVGIG (reference sequence). CDR3 loop: CAWSVLGEQFF. As DNA, the CDR3 is TGTGCCTGGAGTGTACTAGGGGAGCAGTTCTTC.

The V call is TRBV29-1, the J call TRBJ2-1; D remains unclear. The germline V gene encodes CDR1 SQVTM and CDR2 ANQGSEA. The length of the CDR3 is 16 residues. V was clipped by 0 bases and J by 6 bases, with 18 bases between them. The CDR3, as DNA: TGCAGCGTTGAAGATCGGTGGTCCGCTGGCCGCAATGAGCAGTTCTTC. This codes for CSVEDRWSAGRNEQFF.

V usage is TRBV30 and J usage is TRBJ2-4; a possible D gene is TRBD1 (5 bases). Germline values: CDR1 GTSNPN, CDR2 SVGIG (reference sequence). This CDR3 is 12 amino acids long. The CDR3 nucleotides read TGTGCTGGCAGGGTAGCCAAAAACATTCAGTACTTC. Translation: CAGRVAKNIQYF.

V is TRBV5-1 and J is TRBJ2-1; TRBD2 matches 11 bases. CDR1 is SGHRS and CDR2 is YFSETQ in the germline V gene. Germline trimming cut 4 bases from V and 3 bases from J; bases unmatched to any gene: 6. The CDR3 loop spans 16 amino acids. The CDR3 spells CASSTDLAGGYNEQFF. For the CDR3, the DNA is TGCGCCAGCAGCACCGATCTAGCGGGGGGCTACAATGAGCAGTTCTTC.

The chain recombines TRBV30 with TRBJ1-2, with 10 bases fitting TRBD1. V lost 0 bases and J lost 8; bases outside the gene matches: 12. This CDR3 spans 16 amino acids. CDR1 GTSNPN and CDR2 SVGIG come from the germline V gene (reference sequence). CDR3 sequence: CAWSVTGTGVPLGYTF. CDR3 bases: TGTGCCTGGAGTGTAACCGGGACAGGGGTCCCCTTAGGCTACACCTTC.

This chain joins TRBV19 and TRBJ2-5; perhaps TRBD1 as D (6 bases). The V gene lost 10 bases and the J gene lost 4 bases, with 10 bases spanning the gap. The V gene's germline CDR1 is LNHDA and CDR2 SQIVND (reference sequence). The CDR3 has 11 amino acids. The CDR3 nucleotides read TGTGCCACCGGGACAATAGAGACCCAGTACTTC. It specifies CATGTIETQYF.

The rearrangement links TRBV4-1 to TRBJ2-7, with 8 bases identical to TRBD1. The CDR3 is made up of 13 amino acids. The V segment lost 5 bases and the J segment 4 bases; nucleotides outside the gene matches: 4. Germline lookup yields CDR1 MGHRA and CDR2 YSYEKL. Written as DNA, the CDR3 is TGCGCCAGCAGCGCCCGGGACAGGTACGAGCAGTACTTC. Translation: CASSARDRYEQYF.

The rearrangement uses TRBV4-1 and TRBJ2-2, with 10 bases lining up with TRBD2. The CDR3 extends over 17 amino acids. Unmatched junction bases numbered 2, after V lost 1 base and J lost 0 bases. Germline CDR1 is MGHRA and CDR2 is YSYEKL. As DNA, the CDR3 is TGCGCCAGCAGCCAAGTGGGACTAGCGACGAACACCGGGGAGCTGTTTTTT. It is translated as CASSQVGLATNTGELFF.

V and J are TRBV6-6 and TRBJ1-3; unclear D gene. Germline loops: CDR1 MNHNY, CDR2 SVGAGI (reference sequence). V was trimmed by 7 bases and J by 0 bases, leaving 10 bases between them. CDR3 length: 14 residues. Here the CDR3 DNA reads TGTGCCAGCACCCAGTCTCGCTCTGGAAACACCATATATTTT. It yields the protein CASTQSRSGNTIYF.

V usage is TRBV29-1 and J usage is TRBJ1-3; D might be TRBD1 (5 bases). This CDR3 has 14 residues. With 4 bases removed from V and 8 bases from J, the gap between germline ends came to 18 bases. In germline, CDR1 is SQVTM, CDR2 ANQGSEA. The DNA of the CDR3 is TGCAGCGTTGTTGACCAAAAATTAGGGGACACCATATATTTT. It yields the protein CSVVDQKLGDTIYF.

There are a few counts of this clone. This rearrangement joins TRBV7-2 to TRBJ2-3; D might be TRBD1 (7 bases). This CDR3 region has 16 residues. V was cut by 5 bases and J by 1 base, with 16 bases left in between. CDR1 and CDR2 (germline): SGHTA, FQGNSA. CDR3 loop: CASSPGDRFGTDTQYF. The DNA for the CDR3 is TGTGCCAGCAGCCCGGGGGACAGATTTGGCACAGATACGCAGTATTTT.

This clone appeared a few times. The chain employs TRBV29-1 and TRBJ1-2; the match to TRBD1 covers 7 bases. Per the germline V gene, CDR1 is SQVTM and CDR2 is ANQGSEA. V dropped 6 bases and J dropped 2; count of bases not matched to a gene: 6. The CDR3 covers 13 residues. The CDR3: CSVHEGQNYGYTF. The CDR3 bases are TGCAGCGTCCATGAGGGACAGAACTATGGCTACACCTTC.

V gene TRBV5-1 combines with J gene TRBJ1-2; D is perhaps TRBD1 (5 bases). CDR1 is SGHRS, CDR2 YFSETQ, per germline. This CDR3 is 15 amino acids long. V lost 3 bases, J lost 2 bases, and 14 bases lay in between. In nucleotides, the CDR3 is TGCGCCAGCAGCTCCGGGGCGGCACAGAACTATGGCTACACCTTC. This sequence encodes CASSSGAAQNYGYTF.

In this sample, this clone turned up once. V usage is TRBV27 and J usage is TRBJ2-5; the match to TRBD1 covers 8 bases. Per the germline V gene, CDR1 is MNHEY and CDR2 is SMNVEV (reference sequence). This CDR3 comprises 14 residues. Trimming at V came to 8 bases and at J to 2 bases, leaving 7 bases not matched to a gene. This chain's CDR3 is CASSRGQAQETQYF. In nucleotides, the CDR3 is TGTGCCAGCTCTAGGGGACAGGCTCAAGAGACCCAGTACTTC.